This T cell receptor beta chain was retrieved from a study of radiation and T cells in renal cell carcinoma. Whole-study context: Nephrectomy followed 15 Gy stereotactic body radiation by 4 weeks.

With 5 bases removed from V and 4 bases from J, the gap between germline ends came to 14 bases. Germline V gives CDR1 MNHEY, CDR2 SMNVEV (reference sequence). The CDR3 runs 14 residues. The method was immunoSEQ multiplex PCR; TCRdb's version includes in-frame clones alone and lacks a portion of them. Altogether some 95,000 clones are present, 80% to 90% being singletons, with the ten largest covering 6% to 9%. Time point here: baseline pretreatment blood. Specified treatment: 15 Gy SBRT to primary tumor, nephrectomy 4 weeks later. Blood was sampled at baseline, 2 weeks and 4 weeks after SBRT. The patient's renal cell carcinoma had clear cell pathology.

The TCR originated in a man aged 45-65 years with renal cell carcinoma. V is TRBV27 and J is TRBJ1-2; D call uncertain. The sample in question was blood, obtained from a patient whose treatment included radiotherapy and nephrectomy. CDR3 nucleotide sequence: TGTGCCAGCAGTGCTAGAGAACGGGCCTATGGCTACACCTTC. Encoded protein: CASSARERAYGYTF.